Detailed here is one T cell receptor (beta chain). Libraries were prepared by immunoSEQ multiplex PCR; TCRdb keeps only in-frame clonotypes and omits some of them. Seen here are 80,000 or so clones, approximately 95% observed once, and the top ten hold more than 0.95%. The data belong to a study of T cell changes during pregnancy in multiple sclerosis. Germline assignment: CDR1 SGDLS and CDR2 YYNGEE. Trimming shortened V by 4 bases and J by 0 bases, and 13 bases separated the two germline ends. This CDR3 is built from 15 residues. This sequence originates from a female donor in good health, enrolled as a control in a pregnancy study. This material consisted of peripheral blood, taken in the second trimester of pregnancy. The V gene is TRBV9, the J gene TRBJ1-1; D unclear. CDR3 DNA sequence: TGTGCCAGCAGCCCTAGGCCGCACATGAACACTGAAGCTTTCTTT. Its protein is CASSPRPHMNTEAFF.